The TCR beta chain described here comes from a study of blood T cell repertoires in COVID-19. Study in general: Acute and convalescent COVID-19 samples came from the United States, Italy and Spain. Sources were T cells, B-cell-depleted T cells, or PBMCs; the material itself was cDNA or gDNA.

Per the original data handling: For nucleated cells, counts were estimated from reference gene primer amplification. Data came from immunoSEQ multiplex PCR; TCRdb stores just in-frame clones and leaves some out. V, J and clone size are taken as reported in that table, and D and trimming were inferred from the DNA itself. The data show more than 95,000 clones, roughly nine tenths seen once. Germline V CDR1 and CDR2: LGHDT, YNNKEL (reference sequence). V shed 3 bases and J 2 bases; nucleotides not matched to a gene: 3. This CDR3 is 14 amino acids long. Sequencing was performed on peripheral blood. The rearrangement links TRBV3-1 (or the pseudogene TRBV3-2) to TRBJ2-7; 8 bases align to TRBD1. This clonotype was sampled from a man between 65 and 85 years old who had recovered from COVID-19. The CDR3 spells CASSHWDRTYEQYF. CDR3 coding DNA: TGTGCCAGCAGCCATTGGGACAGGACCTACGAGCAGTACTTC.